This entry lists 22 T cell receptor gamma chains sequenced from one sample in a study of γδ T cells in repeated Plasmodium falciparum infection. Gammadelta T cells were flow-sorted from PBMC into Vgamma9/Vdelta2+ and Vdelta2-negative populations for bulk analysis. TCRdb reanalyzed the multiplex PCR reads using CATT. The sample holds about 26,000 gamma-chain clones; under 3% are singletons and the top ten take 30% to 35%. Material: gamma-delta T cells from blood. These receptors were collected from a pool of human donors (malaria-infected and uninfected, not separated).

This clone was counted at least ten times. The chain carries TRGV4 and TRGJP1. This CDR3 is built from 12 residues. The junction had 1 base not matched to a gene; V was cut back by 3 bases and J by 6 bases. The germline V gene encodes CDR1 EGSTGY and CDR2 YDSYTSSV. The CDR3 spells CATWDPGWFKIF. The CDR3, as DNA: TGTGCCACCTGGGATCCTGGTTGGTTCAAGATATTT.

This clone was found a few times. The TCRdb protein comes from a much larger clone and disagrees with this DNA's translation at residue 6, likely due to a read error; the protein given here is derived from the DNA. The chain links TRGV5 to TRGJ1 or TRGJ2. No J gene was available from TCRdb, and it was assigned here by a germline match of the DNA. Germline trimming cut 8 bases from V and 6 bases from J; bases unmatched to any gene: 7. CDR3 length: 11 residues. Germline V gene data show CDR1 as VINAFY and CDR2 as YDVSNSKD. CDR3 sequence reads: CATSSCYKKLF. In nucleotides, the CDR3 is TGTGCCACCTCTAGCTGTTATAAGAAACTCTTT.

This clone was counted between two and nine times. This DNA's translation differs at residue 12 from TCRdb's protein, which comes from a much larger clone; a read error is likely, and the protein shown is translated from the DNA. The V gene is TRGV2, the J gene TRGJ1 or TRGJ2. The J gene, left out of TCRdb, was set here by checking the DNA against germline. The CDR3 consists of 15 residues. Germline lookup yields CDR1 EGSNGY and CDR2 YDSYNSKV. The CDR3 DNA follows: TGTGCCACCTGGGACGGCACCCCCTATTATTATAGGAAACTCTTT. This sequence encodes CATWDGTPYYYRKLF.

A word on this clone: Because the CDR3's place on the DNA is in doubt, the DNA is left out and the CDR3 is given as listed by TCRdb. The V gene call is TRGV9, and the J gene call is absent. The CDR3 has 23 amino acids, counting both end residues. Germline V lookup: CDR1 GITISATS, CDR2 ISYDGTV (reference sequence). The CDR3 protein is CALWEVKELGKKIKAFGPGTKLF.

Worth noting for this clone: This CDR3 is also generated by other DNA sequences in the sample. V usage is TRGV1 and J usage is TRGJ1 or TRGJ2. The J gene, absent from TCRdb, was called here by matching the DNA to germline. TRGV1 is known as an ORF, though its function is uncertain. CDR3 length equals 16 residues. V was clipped by 0 bases and J by 6 bases; unmatched bases: 14. The CDR3 DNA follows: TGTGCCACCTGGGACAGGCGAAAGAACGGGTTTTATAAGAAACTCTTT. Encoded protein: CATWDRRKNGFYKKLF.

This clone was detected ten times or more. TCRdb's protein, taken from a much larger clone, differs from this DNA's translation at residue 3, likely owing to a read error; the protein displayed comes from the DNA. J is TRGJ1 or TRGJ2 and V is TRGV4. Germline-derived CDR1 and CDR2 are EGSTGY and YDSYTSSV. This CDR3 contains 12 residues. The CDR3 DNA follows: TGTGCCTCCTGGGATGGGCACTTGAGGAAACTCTTT. Translation: CASWDGHLRKLF.

This clone occurred many times. The chain is built from TRGV3 and TRGJ1 or TRGJ2. The CDR3 length is 13 residues. V was pared by 3 bases and J by 3 bases, with 5 bases of the junction left unmatched. From germline, CDR1 is VTNTFY and CDR2 YDVSTARD (reference sequence). The CDR3 reads CATWDPTYYKKLF. The DNA for the CDR3 is TGTGCCACCTGGGACCCAACTTATTATAAGAAACTCTTT.

The sample holds many counts of this clone. A read error is likely here: a far larger clone is one base away. Other DNA sequences within the sample encode an identical CDR3. This rearrangement joins TRGV9 to TRGJP. Germline loops: CDR1 GITISATS, CDR2 ISYDGTV (reference sequence). The CDR3 consists of 15 residues. CDR3: CALWEVELGKKIKVF. CDR3 sequence (DNA): TGTGCCTTGTGGGAGGTTGAGTTAGGCAAAAAAATCAAGGTATTT.

As concerns this clone: TCRdb's protein, taken from a much larger clone, differs from this DNA's translation at residue 5, likely owing to a read error; the protein displayed comes from the DNA. The V and J genes are TRGV2 and TRGJ1 or TRGJ2. The J gene, absent from TCRdb, was called here by matching the DNA to germline. The germline V gene has CDR1 EGSNGY and CDR2 YDSYNSKV. After removal of 4 bases from V and 5 bases from J, the junction contained 11 bases not matched to a gene. The CDR3 extends over 14 amino acids. The CDR3 region has the DNA TGTGCCACCTGGGAAGGGCAGGTAGATTATAAGAAACTCTTT. Translating it yields CATWEGQVDYKKLF.

This clone was seen more than once but under ten times. This DNA's translation and the protein TCRdb lists, from a much larger clone, do not match at residue 12, likely due to a read error; the protein shown is translated from the DNA. For the V gene the call is TRGV9; the J gene has no call. CDR1 and CDR2 from the germline V gene are GITISATS and ISYDGTV (reference sequence). This CDR3 has 14 residues. The CDR3 loop is CALWDHLQAYKRLF. The CDR3 DNA reads as TGTGCCTTGTGGGACCACCTCCAGGCTTATAAGAGACTCTTT.

This clone appeared many times. TCRdb's entry gives the protein of a much larger clone, which mismatches this DNA's translation at residue 4, likely from a read error; the protein reported here is translated from the DNA. The rearrangement joins TRGV9 to TRGJ1 or TRGJ2. CDR3 length: 12 amino acids. Germline V CDR1 and CDR2: GITISATS, ISYDGTV (reference sequence). For the CDR3, the DNA is TGTGCCTTGCGGGAGGTGGGTTATAAGAAACTCTTT. Protein sequence: CALREVGYKKLF.

This clone appeared a few times. The protein in TCRdb stems from a much larger clone and differs at residue 8 from this DNA's translation, likely a read error; here the protein is translated from the DNA. J is TRGJ1 or TRGJ2 and V is TRGV9. Germline CDR1 is GITISATS and CDR2 is ISYDGTV (reference sequence). V shed 1 base and J 5 bases; nucleotides not matched to a gene: 8. The CDR3 has 14 residues. This CDR3 reads CALWEVRPDYKKLF. The CDR3 region has the DNA TGTGCCTTGTGGGAGGTCCGCCCAGATTATAAGAAACTCTTT.

This clone showed up many times. TCRdb has a much larger clone's protein, which differs at residue 3 from the translation of this DNA, likely because of a read error; what is shown is the protein translated from the DNA. This chain connects TRGV2 to TRGJ1 or TRGJ2. The J gene was not available in TCRdb and was assigned here by matching the DNA to germline segments. In germline, CDR1 is EGSNGY, CDR2 YDSYNSKV. This CDR3 has 14 residues. The CDR3 reads CAAWDVRNYYKKLF. In nucleotides, the CDR3 is TGTGCCGCCTGGGACGTCCGGAATTATTATAAGAAACTCTTT.

V is TRGV2 and J is TRGJ1 or TRGJ2. TCRdb offers no J gene call, so here the DNA was matched to germline to obtain one. Germline V gives CDR1 EGSNGY, CDR2 YDSYNSKV. The J segment lost 6 bases and the V segment lost 0 bases, leaving 14 bases of the junction unmatched. The CDR3 length is 16 residues. The CDR3 bases are TGTGCCACCTGGGACGGGCCTCTTTCTTTCCCTTATAAGAAACTCTTT. Translation: CATWDGPLSFPYKKLF.

This clone occurred a few times. The chain joins TRGV8 to TRGJ1 or TRGJ2. Here the J gene came from matching the DNA to germline, since TCRdb omits it. The V and J ends lost 2 bases and 10 bases, in that order; junction bases with no gene match: 5. This CDR3 contains 11 residues. Germline values: CDR1 VENAVY, CDR2 YDSYNSRV. CDR3 sequence reads: CATWDNGKKLF. The DNA for the CDR3 is TGTGCCACCTGGGATAATGGCAAGAAACTCTTT.

This clone turned up a few times. TCRdb's entry gives the protein of a much larger clone, which mismatches this DNA's translation at residue 5, likely from a read error; the protein reported here is translated from the DNA. The chain couples TRGV2 to TRGJP2. Here the J gene came from matching the DNA to germline, since TCRdb omits it. The CDR3 spans 14 residues. The germline V gene has CDR1 EGSNGY and CDR2 YDSYNSKV. CDR3 in amino acids: CATWGGPSDWIKTF. CDR3 nucleotide sequence: TGTGCCACCTGGGGCGGGCCCAGTGATTGGATCAAGACGTTT.

This clone showed up many times. This may arise from a read error, as a much more abundant clone is one base away. Other DNA sequences in the sample encode the same CDR3. The V call is TRGV9, the J call TRGJP. The J gene is not listed in TCRdb, so it was assigned here from a DNA match to germline. V shed 9 bases, J shed 7 bases, and the junction held 3 bases outside the gene matches. Germline CDR1 reads GITISATS; CDR2 reads ISYDGTV (reference sequence). The CDR3 extends over 13 amino acids. CDR3 sequence: CALQELGKKIKVF. The DNA for the CDR3 is TGTGCCTTGCAGGAGTTGGGCAAAAAAATCAAGGTATTT.

Comments on this clone: This DNA's translation differs at residue 10 from TCRdb's protein, which comes from a much larger clone; a read error is likely, and the protein shown is translated from the DNA. The V call is TRGV2, the J call TRGJ1 or TRGJ2. The J gene is absent in TCRdb and was assigned here via DNA matching to germline. Germline-derived CDR1 and CDR2 are EGSNGY and YDSYNSKV. The CDR3 contains 14 residues. The chain's CDR3 is CATWDGPNYHKKLF. For the CDR3, the DNA is TGTGCCACCTGGGACGGTCCTAATTATCATAAGAAACTCTTT.

At least ten counts were recorded for this clone. The protein TCRdb gives is from a much larger clone and does not agree with this DNA's translation at residue 13, likely a read error; the protein shown here comes from the DNA. The J gene is uncalled and the V gene is TRGV4. CDR3 size: 15 residues. The germline gives CDR1 EGSTGY, CDR2 YDSYTSSV. This CDR3 reads CATWDGRVTGWFEIF. The CDR3 DNA follows: TGTGCCACCTGGGATGGGCGGGTCACTGGTTGGTTCGAGATATTT.

With respect to this clone: With only one base between it and a far larger clone, this is likely a read error. The chain employs TRGV9 and TRGJ1 or TRGJ2. TCRdb lists no J gene, so it was determined here by aligning the DNA to germline. The CDR3 runs to 15 residues. Germline loops: CDR1 GITISATS, CDR2 ISYDGTV (reference sequence). The CDR3: CALWEASRNYYKKLF. Written as DNA, the CDR3 is TGTGCCTTGTGGGAGGCCTCACGGAATTACTATAAGAAACTCTTT.

There are many counts of this clone. The protein recorded in TCRdb matches a much larger clone and deviates from this DNA's translation at residue 2, suggesting a read error; the protein here is obtained by translating the DNA. The chain recombines TRGV4 with TRGJ1 or TRGJ2. The J gene, not given by TCRdb, was assigned here from a germline match of the nucleotide sequence. There are 13 residues in the CDR3. Germline-derived CDR1 and CDR2 are EGSTGY and YDSYTSSV. The CDR3 bases are TGTACCACCTGGGATGCCCGTTATTATAAGAAACTCTTT. It translates to CTTWDARYYKKLF.

This clone is termed medium-sized. V and J are TRGV2 and TRGJ1 or TRGJ2. Looked up from germline, CDR1 is EGSNGY and CDR2 is YDSYNSKV. Trimming took 0 bases from V and 6 from J; bases not matched to a gene: 8. The CDR3 totals 14 residues. The CDR3 here is CATWDGRVSYKKLF. CDR3 nucleotides: TGTGCCACCTGGGACGGGCGGGTTTCTTATAAGAAACTCTTT.